This paragraph covers one T cell receptor beta chain sequence. These data originate in a study of blood T cell repertoires in COVID-19. Assay used: immunoSEQ multiplex PCR; TCRdb lists only in-frame clones, some missing. There are roughly 60,000 clones in the sample; 65% to 90% occur only once, and about 18% lies in the top ten. Sequences were obtained from peripheral blood. The receptor comes from a human donor in a cohort sampled during active COVID-19.

The CDR3 loop reads CASSSGFQETQYF. The CDR3 bases are TGTGCCAGCAGCTCGGGATTTCAAGAGACCCAGTACTTC. The rearrangement links TRBV7-7 to TRBJ2-5; D is possibly TRBD2 (5 bases). The V end was cut by 4 bases, the J end by 2 bases, with 8 bases between. The CDR3 runs 13 residues. In germline, CDR1 is SSHAT, CDR2 FNYEAQ (reference sequence). Together with reference TRBV7-7 and TRBJ2-5, the CDR3 gives the full variable domain: GAGVSQSPRYKVTKRGQDVTLRCDPISSHATLYWYQQALGQGPEFLTYFNYEAQPDKSGLPSDRFSAERPEGSISTLTIQRTEQRDSAMYRCASSSGFQETQYFGPGTRLLVL.